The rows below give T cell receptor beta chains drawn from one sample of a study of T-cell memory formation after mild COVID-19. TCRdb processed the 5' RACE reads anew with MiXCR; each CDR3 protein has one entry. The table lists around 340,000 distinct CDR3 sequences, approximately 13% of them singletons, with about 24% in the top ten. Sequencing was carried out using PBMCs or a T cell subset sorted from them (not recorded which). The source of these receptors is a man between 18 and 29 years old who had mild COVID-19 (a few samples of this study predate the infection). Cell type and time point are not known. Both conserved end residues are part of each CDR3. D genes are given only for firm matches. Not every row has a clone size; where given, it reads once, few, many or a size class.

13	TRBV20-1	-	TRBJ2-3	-	CSARVDSTDTQYF	TGCAGTGCTAGAGTTGATTCCACAGATACGCAGTATTTT
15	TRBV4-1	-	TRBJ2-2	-	CASSLGQGLTGELFF	TGCGCCAGCAGCCTGGGGCAGGGGCTCACCGGGGAGCTGTTTTTT
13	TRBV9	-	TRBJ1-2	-	CASSVNSNYGYTF	TGTGCCAGCAGCGTAAACAGCAACTATGGCTACACCTTC
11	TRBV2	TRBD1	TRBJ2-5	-	CASDREETQYF	TGTGCCAGCGACAGGGAAGAGACCCAGTACTTC
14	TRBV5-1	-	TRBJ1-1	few	CASSFRDTGTEAFF	TGCGCCAGCAGCTTCCGGGACACAGGGACTGAAGCTTTCTTT
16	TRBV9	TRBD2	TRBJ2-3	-	CASSIGLANFPDTQYF	TGTGCCAGCAGCATCGGACTAGCGAATTTCCCAGATACGCAGTATTTT
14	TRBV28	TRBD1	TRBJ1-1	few	CASSLDRAVTEAFF	TGTGCCAGCAGTTTGGACAGGGCGGTCACTGAAGCTTTCTTT
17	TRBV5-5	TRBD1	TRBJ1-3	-	CASSPVWAGGSGNTIYF	TGTGCCAGCAGCCCGGTCTGGGCAGGGGGCTCTGGAAACACCATATATTTT
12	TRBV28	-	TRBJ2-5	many	CASNSARETQYF	TGTGCCAGCAATTCTGCTCGGGAGACCCAGTACTTC
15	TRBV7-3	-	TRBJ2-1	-	CASSSYPSSYNEQFF	TGTGCCAGCAGTTCCTACCCGAGCTCCTACAATGAGCAGTTCTTC
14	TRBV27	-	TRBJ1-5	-	CASSRPGYNQPQHF	TGTGCCAGCAGCCGACCGGGCTACAATCAGCCCCAGCATTTT
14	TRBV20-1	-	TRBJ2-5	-	CSARAWLSGETQYF	TGCAGTGCTAGAGCGTGGCTCTCGGGAGAGACCCAGTACTTC
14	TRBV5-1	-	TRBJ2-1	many	CASSQDRDYNEQFF	TGCGCCAGCAGCCAGGACAGAGACTACAATGAGCAGTTCTTC
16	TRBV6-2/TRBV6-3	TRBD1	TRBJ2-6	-	CASRDRPYSGANVLTF	TGTGCCAGCAGGGACAGGCCATACTCTGGGGCCAACGTCCTGACTTTC
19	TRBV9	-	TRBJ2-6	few	CASSVGLGLGGSGANVLTF	TGTGCCAGCAGCGTAGGATTGGGGCTGGGCGGTTCTGGGGCCAACGTCCTGACTTTC
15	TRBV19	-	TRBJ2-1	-	CASSMDSTSYNEQFF	TGTGCCAGTAGTATGGACAGCACGTCCTACAATGAGCAGTTCTTC
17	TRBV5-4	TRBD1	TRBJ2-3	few	CASRNVARDRHTDTQYF	TGTGCCAGCCGAAATGTAGCTCGGGACAGGCACACAGATACGCAGTATTTT